Below are 25 T cell receptor beta chains sequenced from a single sample in a study of blood T cell repertoires in COVID-19. Assay: immunoSEQ multiplex PCR; the TCRdb copy retains only in-frame clones and omits some. The data contain tens of thousands of clones, roughly 85% of them seen just once; the ten biggest clones take up 9.3%. The sequencing sample was made of peripheral blood. Every receptor here comes from a human donor in a cohort sampled during active COVID-19.

J is TRBJ2-1 and V is TRBV27, with 9 bases aligning to TRBD2. The CDR3 runs to 17 residues. J gave up 9 bases and V 0 bases, and 12 bases lay outside the gene matches. The V gene's germline CDR1 is MNHEY and CDR2 SMNVEV (reference sequence). CDR3 sequence: CASSLSYGAGGASEQFF. The CDR3, as DNA: TGTGCCAGCAGTTTATCATATGGAGCGGGGGGTGCGAGTGAGCAGTTCTTC.

The rearrangement links TRBV28 to TRBJ1-5; 7 nucleotides agree with TRBD1. V was pared by 5 bases and J by 7 bases, with 14 bases of the junction left unmatched. Germline V CDR1 and CDR2: MDHEN, SYDVKM. The CDR3 is 16 amino acids. CDR3 amino acids: CASSPSTGRGNQPQHF. The CDR3 nucleotides read TGTGCCAGCAGTCCATCGACAGGGCGAGGTAACCAGCCCCAGCATTTT. The full variable domain, rest sourced from reference TRBV28 and TRBJ1-5, is DVKVTQSSRYLVKRTGEKVFLECVQDMDHENMFWYRQDPGLGLRLIYFSYDVKMKEKGDIPEGYSVSREKKERFSLILESASTNQTSMYLCASSPSTGRGNQPQHFGDGTRLSIL.

The chain is built from TRBV2 and TRBJ1-5, with TRBD1 matching over 7 bases. This CDR3 has 14 amino acids. Trimming at V came to 3 bases and at J to 5 bases, leaving 4 bases not matched to a gene. CDR1 is SNHLY and CDR2 is FYNNEI in the germline V gene. DNA of the CDR3: TGTGCCAGCAGTGAGGACAGGAGAGATCAGCCCCAGCATTTT. Its translation: CASSEDRRDQPQHF. The full variable domain, its missing parts supplied by reference TRBV2 and TRBJ1-5, is EPEVTQTPSHQVTQMGQEVILRCVPISNHLYFYWYRQILGQKVEFLVSFYNNEISEKSEIFDDQFSVERPDGSNFTLKIRSTKLEDSAMYFCASSEDRRDQPQHFGDGTRLSIL.

The chain has TRBV18 and TRBJ1-1; 9 nucleotides match TRBD1. J gave up 4 bases and V 3 bases, and 6 bases lay outside the gene matches. The CDR3 contains 15 residues. CDR1 and CDR2 from the germline V gene are KGHSH and LQKENI. The CDR3 nucleotides read TGTGCCAGCTCACCCGGACAGGGGAGTATCACTGAAGCTTTCTTT. It codes for CASSPGQGSITEAFF. Looking up the rest from reference TRBV18 and TRBJ1-1 gives the full variable domain: NAGVMQNPRHLVRRRGQEARLRCSPMKGHSHVYWYRQLPEEGLKFMVYLQKENIIDESGMPKERFSAEFPKEGPSILRIQQVVRGDSAAYFCASSPGQGSITEAFFGQGTRLTVV.

This chain uses TRBV2 with TRBJ1-4; tentatively, D is TRBD1 (6 bases). V dropped 7 bases and J dropped 4 bases, with 19 bases sitting between them. The V gene's germline CDR1 is SNHLY and CDR2 FYNNEI. The CDR3 is 16 residues long. The CDR3, as DNA: TGTGCCAGCACCCCAGACCCCACAGGGTATAATGAAAAACTGTTTTTT. It codes for CASTPDPTGYNEKLFF.

V is TRBV7-2 and J is TRBJ1-6; D perhaps matches TRBD1 (6 bases). With 5 bases removed from V and 9 bases from J, the gap between germline ends came to 20 bases. This CDR3 spans 16 amino acids. Germline CDR1 SGHTA, CDR2 FQGNSA. CDR3 DNA sequence: TGTGCCAGCAGCCTATCCGGGGGGGCAAAGCTTTCACCCCTCCACTTT. Protein sequence: CASSLSGGAKLSPLHF.

For the CDR3, the DNA is TGTGCCAGGCCGCCGAGAGGGAGGGCCGGTGAGCAGTTCTTC. It translates to CARPPRGRAGEQFF. The V call is TRBV11-2, the J call TRBJ2-1; 7 bases map to TRBD2. V lost 9 bases, J lost 9 bases, and 14 bases stayed unmatched. The CDR3 length is 14 residues. Germline loops: CDR1 SGHAT, CDR2 FQNNGV.

This clone was recorded a few times. V is TRBV27 and J is TRBJ2-7; 7 bases fit TRBD1. J was trimmed by 3 bases and V by 4 bases; bases with no gene match: 6. The CDR3 runs 14 residues. Germline V lookup: CDR1 MNHEY, CDR2 SMNVEV (reference sequence). The CDR3 sequence is CASSSRTGLYEQYF. The CDR3 DNA sequence: TGTGCCAGCAGTTCCCGGACAGGCCTCTACGAGCAGTACTTC.

This rearrangement joins TRBV4-2 to TRBJ2-1; TRBD2 agrees at 11 bases. With V trimmed by 2 bases and J by 5 bases, 5 bases remained unmatched. The CDR3 spans 16 residues. Looked up from germline, CDR1 is LGHNA and CDR2 is YNFKEQ. The CDR3 nucleotides are TGTGCCAGCAGCCAAAGAACTAGCGGGGGTCACAATGAGCAGTTCTTC. Its translation is CASSQRTSGGHNEQFF.

The chain links TRBV6-6 to TRBJ1-2, with 8 bases identical to TRBD1. V lost 5 bases and J lost 2; bases outside the gene matches: 1. The CDR3 is 13 amino acids. From germline, CDR1 is MNHNY and CDR2 SVGAGI (reference sequence). The CDR3 DNA is TGTGCCAGCAGTCGGACAGGGAACTATGGCTACACCTTC. Amino acid sequence: CASSRTGNYGYTF.

On this clone: This sample includes further DNA sequences coding for the same CDR3. The V gene is TRBV7-8, the J gene TRBJ2-1, with TRBD2 matching 8 bases. Trimming cost V 4 bases and J 7 bases; bases outside gene matches: 9. The CDR3 runs to 15 residues. Germline assignment: CDR1 SGHVS and CDR2 FQNEAQ. The CDR3, as DNA: TGTGCCAGCAGCTCACAAACAAGCGGGGGAAATGAGCAGTTCTTC. Its protein product is CASSSQTSGGNEQFF.

The chain has TRBV12-3 or TRBV12-4 and TRBJ2-7, with D possibly TRBD2 on 6 matching bases. The CDR3 extends over 13 amino acids. Trimming pared 6 bases from V and 4 bases from J, leaving 13 bases between. CDR3 residues: CASSSGTPYEQYF. As DNA, the CDR3 is TGTGCCAGCAGCTCCGGGACTCCTTACGAGCAGTACTTC.

The rearrangement uses TRBV5-4 and TRBJ2-6, with a possible D match to TRBD2 (5 bases). V was shortened by 3 bases and J by 0 bases, with 13 bases between the two germline ends. CDR3 length: 17 amino acids. CDR1 SGHNT and CDR2 YYREEE come from the germline V gene (reference sequence). Here the CDR3 DNA reads TGTGCCAGCAGCTCCCGGACTGGGCCCTCTGGGGCCAACGTCCTGACTTTC. This encodes CASSSRTGPSGANVLTF.

The chain links TRBV6-5 to TRBJ1-1; D is unclear. Germline assignment: CDR1 MNHEY and CDR2 SVGAGI. Deletions cut 8 bases from V and 3 bases from J, with 13 bases between. The length of the CDR3 is 13 residues. CDR3 sequence reads: CASRQAGYTEAFF. CDR3 sequence (DNA): TGTGCCAGCCGCCAGGCGGGGTACACTGAAGCTTTCTTT.

DNA for the CDR3: TGTGCCTGGGACAGGAATAGCAATCAGCCCCAGCATTTT. Amino acid sequence: CAWDRNSNQPQHF. The chain uses TRBV30 and TRBJ1-5, with D possibly being TRBD1 (6 bases). The ends were cut back, 5 bases at V and 0 bases at J, with 8 bases in the middle. Per the germline V gene, CDR1 is GTSNPN and CDR2 is SVGIG (reference sequence). The CDR3 has 13 amino acids.

V usage is TRBV19 and J usage is TRBJ2-3, with no clear D. The CDR3 consists of 13 residues. The V end lost 6 bases, the J end lost 4 bases, and 11 bases lay between the germline ends. Germline loops: CDR1 LNHDA, CDR2 SQIVND (reference sequence). CDR3 loop: CASRLVGADTQYF. CDR3 bases: TGTGCCAGTAGGCTAGTGGGTGCAGATACGCAGTATTTT. The complete variable domain, with remaining parts taken from reference TRBV19 and TRBJ2-3, reads DGGITQSPKYLFRKEGQNVTLSCEQNLNHDAMYWYRQDPGQGLRLIYYSQIVNDFQKGDIAEGYSVSREKKESFPLTVTSAQKNPTAFYLCASRLVGADTQYFGPGTRLTVL.

V gene TRBV19 combines with J gene TRBJ1-6; 7 bases map to TRBD1. The CDR3 extends over 13 amino acids. The junction had 7 bases not matched to a gene; V was cut back by 10 bases and J by 7 bases. Per germline, CDR1 LNHDA and CDR2 SQIVND (reference sequence). The CDR3, as DNA: TGTGCCACCCAAACAGGGGCGAATTCACCCCTCCACTTT. It yields the protein CATQTGANSPLHF. The complete variable domain, with remaining parts taken from reference TRBV19 and TRBJ1-6, reads DGGITQSPKYLFRKEGQNVTLSCEQNLNHDAMYWYRQDPGQGLRLIYYSQIVNDFQKGDIAEGYSVSREKKESFPLTVTSAQKNPTAFYLCATQTGANSPLHFGNGTRLTVT.

The V gene is TRBV18, the J gene TRBJ1-3, with 9 nucleotides matching TRBD1. Germline CDR1 KGHSH, CDR2 LQKENI. V trimming: 3 bases; J trimming: 1 base; junction bases outside the gene matches: 10. This CDR3 spans 18 amino acids. CDR3 coding DNA: TGTGCCAGCTCACCGCCCGGGACAGGGAGGAGTTCTGGAAACACCATATATTTT. This codes for CASSPPGTGRSSGNTIYF.

The chain links TRBV7-3 to TRBJ2-1, with 8 bases fitting TRBD1. The CDR3 has 14 amino acids. Germline loops: CDR1 SGHTA, CDR2 FQGTGA. V was clipped by 5 bases and J by 4 bases; unmatched bases: 4. The CDR3 coding sequence is TGTGCCAGCAGCCTCGGACAGGGTTACAATGAGCAGTTCTTC. This gives the protein CASSLGQGYNEQFF. Full variable domain (remainder filled in from reference TRBV7-3 and TRBJ2-1): GAGVSQTPSNKVTEKGKYVELRCDPISGHTALYWYRQSLGQGPEFLIYFQGTGAADDSGLPNDRFFAVRPEGSVSTLKIQRTERGDSAVYLCASSLGQGYNEQFFGPGTRLTVL.

This clone was recorded once. The chain has TRBV7-3 and TRBJ1-2; D ambiguous. This CDR3 spans 13 amino acids. V was cut by 3 bases and J by 4 bases, with 9 bases left in between. Germline loops: CDR1 SGHTA, CDR2 FQGTGA. The CDR3, as DNA: TGTGCCAGCAGCTTCGGGATGGGCTATGGCTACACCTTC. Protein sequence: CASSFGMGYGYTF. The full variable domain, rest sourced from reference TRBV7-3 and TRBJ1-2, is GAGVSQTPSNKVTEKGKYVELRCDPISGHTALYWYRQSLGQGPEFLIYFQGTGAADDSGLPNDRFFAVRPEGSVSTLKIQRTERGDSAVYLCASSFGMGYGYTFGSGTRLTVV.

The V call is TRBV6-5, the J call TRBJ2-1, with TRBD2 matching 8 bases. The V gene's germline CDR1 is MNHEY and CDR2 SVGAGI. Trimming took 8 bases from V and 5 from J; bases not matched to a gene: 11. The CDR3 extends over 15 amino acids. CDR3 sequence (DNA): TGTGCCAGCCGAATCTTTAGCGGGAATCACAATGAGCAGTTCTTC. This gives the protein CASRIFSGNHNEQFF.

The V gene is TRBV7-8, the J gene TRBJ1-4; D remains unclear. The J call may be incorrect, as the DNA end agrees better with TRBJ2-2. Germline CDR1 is SGHVS and CDR2 is FQNEAQ. The CDR3 sequence is 15 residues long. For the CDR3, the DNA is TGTGCCAGCAGCTTAGCGCGAGAAGGAAAGGGGGAGCTGTTTTTT. Protein product: CASSLAREGKGELFF.

This sequence joins TRBV7-9 and TRBJ1-2; D unresolved. Germline CDR1 SEHNR, CDR2 FQNEAQ (reference sequence). The CDR3 extends over 14 amino acids. V gave up 6 bases and J gave up 8 bases, with 19 bases separating them. The CDR3 sequence is CASSPPFLGGGYTF. The CDR3 nucleotides read TGTGCCAGCAGTCCCCCCTTTCTGGGAGGCGGCTACACCTTC.

J is TRBJ2-3 and V is TRBV7-9; D not certain. Between the trimmed V and J ends, which lost 5 bases and 0 bases, there was a span of 12 bases. The CDR3 covers 15 residues. CDR1 and CDR2 from the germline V gene are SEHNR and FQNEAQ (reference sequence). The CDR3 here is CASSPRSISTDTQYF. CDR3 in DNA: TGTGCCAGCAGCCCTAGAAGTATAAGCACAGATACGCAGTATTTT.

The V gene is TRBV7-2, the J gene TRBJ2-1; 7 bases agree with TRBD1. The ends lost 5 bases at V and 2 bases at J; junction bases unmatched: 6. The CDR3 contains 15 residues. Germline loops: CDR1 SGHTA, CDR2 FQGNSA. CDR3 coding DNA: TGTGCCAGCAGCCTAGGGGGCCAAACCTACAATGAGCAGTTCTTC. It yields the protein CASSLGGQTYNEQFF.